The 18 T cell receptor beta chains below come from one sample, sequenced in a study of blood T cell repertoires in COVID-19. Assay used: immunoSEQ multiplex PCR; TCRdb lists only in-frame clones, some missing. This table holds more than 85,000 clones, 90% found once. The specimen sequenced was peripheral blood. Receptor source: a man aged 55 to 70 with acute or convalescent COVID-19.

The DNA for the CDR3 is TGTGCCAGCAGCTTAGGTGTAGTCTCCTACGAGCAGTACTTC. It specifies CASSLGVVSYEQYF. The chain is built from TRBV11-2 and TRBJ2-7; D gene ambiguous. Trimming removed 1 base from V and 0 bases from J, with 7 bases in between. There are 14 residues in the CDR3. CDR1 and CDR2 from the germline V gene are SGHAT and FQNNGV.

The V gene is TRBV27, the J gene TRBJ2-7; D is ambiguous. The ends were cut back, 5 bases at V and 4 bases at J, with 12 bases in the middle. Germline assignment: CDR1 MNHEY and CDR2 SMNVEV (reference sequence). This CDR3 has 13 amino acids. The CDR3 spells CASSLGSRYEQYF. In DNA, the CDR3 is TGTGCCAGCAGTCTTGGGTCGAGGTACGAGCAGTACTTC.

The chain has TRBV9 and TRBJ1-1; no clear D gene. Germline CDR1 SGDLS, CDR2 YYNGEE. This CDR3 spans 13 amino acids. V was pared by 4 bases and J by 1 base, with 8 bases between. The CDR3 coding sequence is TGTGCCAGCAGCACCCGACAGAACACTGAAGCTTTCTTT. Translation: CASSTRQNTEAFF.

This clone appeared a single time. The V call is TRBV29-1, the J call TRBJ2-5; D not resolved. V was pared by 3 bases and J by 1 base, with 9 bases between. This CDR3 has 13 residues. The germline V gene encodes CDR1 SQVTM and CDR2 ANQGSEA. In DNA form, the CDR3 reads TGCAGCGTTGACATCGGCGGCCAAGAGACCCAGTACTTC. Translated, it gives CSVDIGGQETQYF. Using reference TRBV29-1 and TRBJ2-5 for the parts outside the CDR3, the full variable domain is SAVISQKPSRDICQRGTSLTIQCQVDSQVTMMFWYRQQPGQSLTLIATANQGSEATYESGFVIDKFPISRPNLTFSTLTVSNMSPEDSSIYLCSVDIGGQETQYFGPGTRLLVL.

The chain uses TRBV4-2 and TRBJ2-5; 11 nucleotides line up with TRBD2. This CDR3 is built from 18 residues. J gave up 4 bases and V 1 base, and 11 bases lay outside the gene matches. The V gene's germline CDR1 is LGHNA and CDR2 YNFKEQ. In nucleotides, the CDR3 is TGTGCCAGCAGCCAAGGGTCCGTAGCGGGAGGGCCTGGAGAGACCCAGTACTTC. Translated, it gives CASSQGSVAGGPGETQYF.

The CDR3 loop is CAISESPPGHTDTQYF. Written as DNA, the CDR3 is TGTGCCATCAGTGAGTCGCCCCCAGGGCACACAGATACGCAGTATTTT. The chain employs TRBV10-3 and TRBJ2-3; possible D gene TRBD1, 5 bases. The CDR3 covers 16 residues. V was shortened by 0 bases and J by 2 bases, with 12 bases between the two germline ends. The V gene's germline CDR1 is ENHRY and CDR2 SYGVKD.

The gene calls are TRBV28 and TRBJ2-7, with a tentative D call TRBD2 (6 bases). V was pared by 6 bases and J by 6 bases, with 18 bases between. The V gene's germline CDR1 is MDHEN and CDR2 SYDVKM. CDR3 size: 14 residues. The CDR3 loop is CASRGLGLSSEQYF. DNA for the CDR3: TGTGCCAGCAGGGGCTTGGGACTCTCTTCCGAGCAGTACTTC.

The chain links TRBV14 to TRBJ2-7; tentatively, D is TRBD2 (6 bases). CDR1 and CDR2 (germline): SGHDN, FVKESK. The CDR3 contains 13 residues. Between the trimmed V and J ends, which lost 0 bases and 8 bases, there was a span of 11 bases. CDR3 DNA: TGTGCCAGCAGCCAAGAACGGGGCGGGAAGCAGTACTTC. Translating gives CASSQERGGKQYF.

V usage is TRBV28 and J usage is TRBJ1-2; D is undetermined. V was clipped by 5 bases and J by 5 bases, with 12 bases between them. The CDR3 consists of 13 residues. The germline CDR1 and CDR2 sequences are MDHEN and SYDVKM. CDR3 sequence reads: CASSRRSGYGYTF. CDR3 nucleotide sequence: TGTGCCAGCAGTCGCCGGTCCGGTTATGGCTACACCTTC.

This chain uses TRBV5-4 with TRBJ2-5; D is unclear. Trimming took off 2 bases at V and 5 bases at J, with 10 bases between the two ends. This CDR3 is 13 amino acids long. CDR1 and CDR2 from the germline V gene are SGHNT and YYREEE (reference sequence). This chain's CDR3 is CASSFRSSETQYF. CDR3 coding DNA: TGTGCCAGCAGCTTTCGTAGTTCGGAGACCCAGTACTTC. Combining the CDR3 with reference TRBV5-4 and TRBJ2-5 gives the whole variable domain ETGVTQSPTHLIKTRGQQVTLRCSSQSGHNTVSWYQQALGQGPQFIFQYYREEENGRGNFPPRFSGLQFPNYSSELNVNALELDDSALYLCASSFRSSETQYFGPGTRLLVL.

This chain uses TRBV6-5 with TRBJ1-1, with a weak D call TRBD1 (6 bases). The CDR3 loop spans 14 amino acids. Trimming stripped 5 bases from V and 0 bases from J, with 10 bases between. CDR1 and CDR2 from the germline V gene are MNHEY and SVGAGI. CDR3 region: CASSRQGMNTEAFF. The DNA for the CDR3 is TGTGCCAGCAGTCGGCAGGGGATGAACACTGAAGCTTTCTTT.

In this sample, this clone turned up once. The chain uses TRBV2 and TRBJ2-3; tentative D call: TRBD2 (6 bases). The germline V and J ends were trimmed by 2 bases and 4 bases, with 19 bases remaining between them. Germline CDR1 and CDR2: SNHLY and FYNNEI. This CDR3 has 17 amino acids. The CDR3 region is CASSEPYRQGGADTQYF. CDR3 DNA sequence: TGTGCCAGCAGTGAACCCTATAGGCAGGGAGGAGCAGATACGCAGTATTTT.

V and J are TRBV11-3 and TRBJ2-1; D possibly corresponds to TRBD2 (6 bases). The CDR3 spans 13 residues. Germline V CDR1 and CDR2: SGHNT, YENEEA. V dropped 5 bases and J dropped 10 bases, with 15 bases sitting between them. The CDR3 spells CASSRGTPPEQFF. The CDR3, as DNA: TGTGCCAGCAGCCGCGGGACTCCTCCGGAGCAGTTCTTC.

This chain connects TRBV29-1 to TRBJ2-3, with 10 bases that match TRBD2. V gave up 4 bases and J gave up 4 bases; unmatched junction bases: 8. The CDR3 covers 15 residues. Germline V CDR1 and CDR2: SQVTM, ANQGSEA. CDR3 DNA sequence: TGCAGCGTTGTGTGGCTAGCGGGAGTCGCAGATACGCAGTATTTT. The encoded protein is CSVVWLAGVADTQYF.

The rearrangement links TRBV28 to TRBJ2-3; D gene uncertain. Germline CDR1 MDHEN, CDR2 SYDVKM. V was pared by 5 bases and J by 5 bases, with 11 bases between. The CDR3 totals 13 residues. Written as DNA, the CDR3 is TGTGCCAGCAGTCGAAGGCGGAAAGATACGCAGTATTTT. This encodes CASSRRRKDTQYF. Variable domain in full (rest from reference TRBV28 and TRBJ2-3): DVKVTQSSRYLVKRTGEKVFLECVQDMDHENMFWYRQDPGLGLRLIYFSYDVKMKEKGDIPEGYSVSREKKERFSLILESASTNQTSMYLCASSRRRKDTQYFGPGTRLTVL.

The rearrangement joins TRBV9 to TRBJ2-1; TRBD2 might be the D (6 bases). Trimming removed 4 bases at V and 6 bases at J, with 17 bases between. This CDR3 spans 15 amino acids. Germline-derived CDR1 and CDR2 are SGDLS and YYNGEE. The CDR3 protein is CASSSGGNRLNEQFF. The CDR3 coding sequence is TGTGCCAGCAGCTCTGGGGGGAACCGACTCAATGAGCAGTTCTTC.

V and J are TRBV5-6 and TRBJ2-1; D not certain. Between the trimmed V and J ends, which lost 4 bases and 0 bases, there was a span of 8 bases. Germline assignment: CDR1 SGHDT and CDR2 YYEEEE. The CDR3 totals 14 residues. CDR3 bases: TGTGCCAGCAGCGTTAGCTACTCCTACAATGAGCAGTTCTTC. It translates to CASSVSYSYNEQFF.

CDR3 nucleotides: TGTGCCAGCTCACCGCGGACTAGCGGGAGTACGCAAGAGACCCAGTACTTC. This codes for CASSPRTSGSTQETQYF. J is TRBJ2-5 and V is TRBV18; 13 bases line up with TRBD2. From germline, CDR1 is KGHSH and CDR2 LQKENI. V trimming: 3 bases; J trimming: 2 bases; junction bases outside the gene matches: 6. This CDR3 contains 17 residues.